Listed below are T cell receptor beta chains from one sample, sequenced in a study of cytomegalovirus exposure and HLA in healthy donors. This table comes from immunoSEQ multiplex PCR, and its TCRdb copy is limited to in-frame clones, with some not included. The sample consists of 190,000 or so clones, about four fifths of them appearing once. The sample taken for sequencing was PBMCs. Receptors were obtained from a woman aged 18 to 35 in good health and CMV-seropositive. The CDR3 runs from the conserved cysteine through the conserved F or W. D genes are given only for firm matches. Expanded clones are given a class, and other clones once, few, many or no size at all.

CDR3 DNA: TGCGCCAGCAGCTTCGGGACGGGACAGGTAAACGAGCAGTACTTC
CDR3 protein: CASSFGTGQVNEQYF
D gene: TRBD1
clone size: many
J gene: TRBJ2-7
V gene: TRBV5-1

CDR3 DNA: TGTGCCAGCAGCTCTAAACGGGGCTACGAGCAGTACTTC
CDR3 protein: CASSSKRGYEQYF
D gene: .
clone size: many
J gene: TRBJ2-7
V gene: TRBV7-6

CDR3 DNA: TGTGCCAGCAGCTTAGTCACTTCCAATCAGCCCCAGCATTTT
CDR3 protein: CASSLVTSNQPQHF
D gene: .
clone size: .
J gene: TRBJ1-5
V gene: TRBV7-8

CDR3 DNA: TGTGCCAGCAGCGTAGGTAGCGGGGGGGCCCTAGAGACCCAGTACTTC
CDR3 protein: CASSVGSGGALETQYF
D gene: TRBD2
clone size: .
J gene: TRBJ2-5
V gene: TRBV9

CDR3 DNA: TGTGCCAGCAGCCCAAGGACTAGCGGGGACTACGAGCAGTACTTC
CDR3 protein: CASSPRTSGDYEQYF
D gene: TRBD2
clone size: .
J gene: TRBJ2-7
V gene: TRBV7-2

CDR3 DNA: TGTGCCAGTAGTCAGACAGCGGGAAACACTGAAGCTTTCTTT
CDR3 protein: CASSQTAGNTEAFF
D gene: .
clone size: .
J gene: TRBJ1-1
V gene: TRBV19

CDR3 DNA: TGTGCCAGCAGCCTCGGAACAGGAACCTATTCACCCCTCCACTTT
CDR3 protein: CASSLGTGTYSPLHF
D gene: .
clone size: .
J gene: TRBJ1-6
V gene: TRBV2

CDR3 DNA: TGTGCCAGCAGTTTAATAGCGGGGTCGACAGATACGCAGTATTTT
CDR3 protein: CASSLIAGSTDTQYF
D gene: TRBD2
clone size: .
J gene: TRBJ2-3
V gene: TRBV27

CDR3 DNA: TGTGCCAGCAGCCATGGAGGATCGGGACAGGGCTATGGCTACACCTTC
CDR3 protein: CASSHGGSGQGYGYTF
D gene: TRBD1
clone size: .
J gene: TRBJ1-2
V gene: TRBV14

CDR3 DNA: TGTGCCAGCAGCCAAGACAGGTCAGGGTACTCTGAAGCTTTCTTT
CDR3 protein: CASSQDRSGYSEAFF
D gene: .
clone size: .
J gene: TRBJ1-1
V gene: TRBV4-2

CDR3 DNA: TGTGCCAGCAGCGCGGAAACAGATACGCAGTATTTT
CDR3 protein: CASSAETDTQYF
D gene: .
clone size: .
J gene: TRBJ2-3
V gene: TRBV2

CDR3 DNA: TGTGCCAGCAGCTTATTAGGCCCGACTCCCAATCAGCCCCAGCATTTT
CDR3 protein: CASSLLGPTPNQPQHF
D gene: .
clone size: .
J gene: TRBJ1-5
V gene: TRBV7-8

CDR3 DNA: TGTGCCACCAGCAGGAGAGCAGGGGGTCCTGAAAAACTGTTTTTT
CDR3 protein: CATSRRAGGPEKLFF
D gene: TRBD1
clone size: .
J gene: TRBJ1-4
V gene: TRBV15

CDR3 DNA: TGTGCCAGCAGCTTACTTCCGGGACAGGGAGAGAATACGCAGTATTTT
CDR3 protein: CASSLLPGQGENTQYF
D gene: TRBD1
clone size: once
J gene: TRBJ2-3
V gene: TRBV7-6

CDR3 DNA: TGTGCCAGCAGCTTGGTCCCTCACAGTTATGGAAACACCATATATTTT
CDR3 protein: CASSLVPHSYGNTIYF
D gene: .
clone size: .
J gene: TRBJ1-3
V gene: TRBV5-4

CDR3 DNA: TGTGCCAGCAGCTTTCAGGGGTTGTCTGAAGCTTTCTTT
CDR3 protein: CASSFQGLSEAFF
D gene: .
clone size: .
J gene: TRBJ1-1
V gene: TRBV11-2

CDR3 DNA: TGTGCCAGCAGTGCGTACAGTGCCATGAACACTGAAGCTTTCTTT
CDR3 protein: CASSAYSAMNTEAFF
D gene: .
clone size: .
J gene: TRBJ1-1
V gene: TRBV6-1

CDR3 DNA: TGTGCCAGCAGTTTGGGCGGGACCACCTCCTACGAGCAGTACTTC
CDR3 protein: CASSLGGTTSYEQYF
D gene: .
clone size: .
J gene: TRBJ2-7
V gene: TRBV27

CDR3 DNA: TGTGCCAGCAGCAATGGGCAGGGGACTCAGCCCCAGCATTTT
CDR3 protein: CASSNGQGTQPQHF
D gene: .
clone size: once
J gene: TRBJ1-5
V gene: TRBV7-2

CDR3 DNA: TGTGCCAGCAGTGTAGGGGGGGCCTCAAATGGCTACACCTTC
CDR3 protein: CASSVGGASNGYTF
D gene: .
clone size: .
J gene: TRBJ1-2
V gene: TRBV6-1

CDR3 DNA: TGTGCCAGCAGGACCTTAGTCGGAGCCCAAGAGACCCAGTACTTC
CDR3 protein: CASRTLVGAQETQYF
D gene: .
clone size: .
J gene: TRBJ2-5
V gene: TRBV27

CDR3 DNA: TGTGCCAGCAGCCAGGACAGGGTGGGCACCGGGGAGCTGTTTTTT
CDR3 protein: CASSQDRVGTGELFF
D gene: TRBD1
clone size: once
J gene: TRBJ2-2
V gene: TRBV7-9

CDR3 DNA: TGTGCCAGCAGCTTAGCGACCTTGGGGACAGGGGGTGAAAAACTGTTTTTT
CDR3 protein: CASSLATLGTGGEKLFF
D gene: TRBD1
clone size: .
J gene: TRBJ1-4
V gene: TRBV5-6

CDR3 DNA: TGTGCCAGCAGTTGGGGCAACAATCAGCCCCAGCATTTT
CDR3 protein: CASSWGNNQPQHF
D gene: .
clone size: .
J gene: TRBJ1-5
V gene: TRBV6-5

CDR3 DNA: TGCGCCAGCAGCGAAACAGGCAGCTCCTATAATTCACCCCTCCACTTT
CDR3 protein: CASSETGSSYNSPLHF
D gene: .
clone size: few
J gene: TRBJ1-6
V gene: TRBV4-1

CDR3 DNA: TGTGCCAGCAGTCGTACTGAGGGTCGGGAGCAGTACTTC
CDR3 protein: CASSRTEGREQYF
D gene: .
clone size: few
J gene: TRBJ2-7
V gene: TRBV7-6

CDR3 DNA: TGCAGTGCAAAGGAGGTAAGGGAAGCTTTCTTT
CDR3 protein: CSAKEVREAFF
D gene: .
clone size: .
J gene: TRBJ1-1
V gene: TRBV20-1

CDR3 DNA: TGTGCCAGCAGCGGATACGGGACAGGAAATTCACCCCTCCACTTT
CDR3 protein: CASSGYGTGNSPLHF
D gene: TRBD1
clone size: .
J gene: TRBJ1-6
V gene: TRBV9

CDR3 DNA: TGTGCCAGCAGTTTACCCGGTACTAGCGGGGGATACACAGATACGCAGTATTTT
CDR3 protein: CASSLPGTSGGYTDTQYF
D gene: TRBD2
clone size: .
J gene: TRBJ2-3
V gene: TRBV27

CDR3 DNA: TGTGCCAGCCAACGGACAGGAGCCTACGAGCAGTACTTC
CDR3 protein: CASQRTGAYEQYF
D gene: TRBD1
clone size: .
J gene: TRBJ2-7
V gene: TRBV19

CDR3 DNA: TGCGCCAGCAGCTTGGCGGGGTCAACCACCGGGGAGCTGTTTTTT
CDR3 protein: CASSLAGSTTGELFF
D gene: .
clone size: .
J gene: TRBJ2-2
V gene: TRBV5-1

CDR3 DNA: TGTGCCAGCAGTGAAACGCCAGGGGGGGAGACCCAGTACTTC
CDR3 protein: CASSETPGGETQYF
D gene: .
clone size: .
J gene: TRBJ2-5
V gene: TRBV2

CDR3 DNA: TGTGCCAGCAGCTCCCGACAGGGGATGTTGGATGGCTACACCTTC
CDR3 protein: CASSSRQGMLDGYTF
D gene: TRBD1
clone size: .
J gene: TRBJ1-2
V gene: TRBV7-3

CDR3 DNA: TGCGCCAGCAGCGCCGGTAACTACGAGCAGTACTTC
CDR3 protein: CASSAGNYEQYF
D gene: .
clone size: few
J gene: TRBJ2-7
V gene: TRBV4-1

CDR3 DNA: TGTGCCAGCAGCTTACGGGTCGCCCGATCTGGAAACACCATATATTTT
CDR3 protein: CASSLRVARSGNTIYF
D gene: .
clone size: .
J gene: TRBJ1-3
V gene: TRBV13

CDR3 DNA: TGTGCCAGCAGTTATGCGGGCGGGGCGCGAACTGAAGCTTTCTTT
CDR3 protein: CASSYAGGARTEAFF
D gene: .
clone size: .
J gene: TRBJ1-1
V gene: TRBV6-5

CDR3 DNA: TGTGCCAGCAGTGATATCGATTTGGGCTTCTCTGGAAACACCATATATTTT
CDR3 protein: CASSDIDLGFSGNTIYF
D gene: .
clone size: .
J gene: TRBJ1-3
V gene: TRBV6-1

CDR3 DNA: TGTGCCAGCAGTTCGACAGGGGGCTATGGCTACACCTTC
CDR3 protein: CASSSTGGYGYTF
D gene: TRBD1
clone size: .
J gene: TRBJ1-2
V gene: TRBV5-4

CDR3 DNA: TGCGCCAGCAGCTTCTCGGGACTAAACTATGGCTACACCTTC
CDR3 protein: CASSFSGLNYGYTF
D gene: .
clone size: .
J gene: TRBJ1-2
V gene: TRBV5-1

CDR3 DNA: TGCGCCAGCAGCCAAGTTATGGGGGGGGCTTACAATGAGCAGTTCTTC
CDR3 protein: CASSQVMGGAYNEQFF
D gene: .
clone size: .
J gene: TRBJ2-1
V gene: TRBV4-1

CDR3 DNA: TGTGCCAGCCACAAGGTGACTCCAAATGAGCAGTTCTTC
CDR3 protein: CASHKVTPNEQFF
D gene: .
clone size: .
J gene: TRBJ2-1
V gene: TRBV7-8

CDR3 DNA: TGCGCCAGCAGCCGAAGACAGGCTCCTCCGGGCACTGAAGCTTTCTTT
CDR3 protein: CASSRRQAPPGTEAFF
D gene: .
clone size: .
J gene: TRBJ1-1
V gene: TRBV4-1

CDR3 DNA: TGTGCCAGCAGTACTAGGGGACTAGCGGACACCGGGGAGCTGTTTTTT
CDR3 protein: CASSTRGLADTGELFF
D gene: TRBD2
clone size: .
J gene: TRBJ2-2
V gene: TRBV5-4

CDR3 DNA: TGTGCCAGCAGCCCCCGGGGGGGGGTTCTGGGCTACACCTTC
CDR3 protein: CASSPRGGVLGYTF
D gene: .
clone size: .
J gene: TRBJ1-2
V gene: TRBV7-2

CDR3 DNA: TGTGCCAGCAGTTCCCCCTTGGTTTCGGGTTCACCCCTCCACTTT
CDR3 protein: CASSSPLVSGSPLHF
D gene: .
clone size: few
J gene: TRBJ1-6
V gene: TRBV6-5

CDR3 DNA: TGTGCCAGCGTGGGGCGCCTGAACACCGGGGAGCTGTTTTTT
CDR3 protein: CASVGRLNTGELFF
D gene: .
clone size: .
J gene: TRBJ2-2
V gene: TRBV28

CDR3 DNA: TGTGCCACCAGCAGCGACAGGATCCTCGAGCAGTACTTC
CDR3 protein: CATSSDRILEQYF
D gene: .
clone size: .
J gene: TRBJ2-7
V gene: TRBV15

CDR3 DNA: TGTGCCAGCAGCCCCCTAGGTTACGAGCAGTACTTC
CDR3 protein: CASSPLGYEQYF
D gene: .
clone size: .
J gene: TRBJ2-7
V gene: TRBV7-2

CDR3 DNA: TGTGCCAGCAGCTTAAGGCCCCCCAGGGGTGGCTACACCTTC
CDR3 protein: CASSLRPPRGGYTF
D gene: .
clone size: .
J gene: TRBJ1-2
V gene: TRBV11-1

CDR3 DNA: TGCGCCAGCAGCCAAGATGGTAGGGGTGCTAATGAAAAACTGTTTTTT
CDR3 protein: CASSQDGRGANEKLFF
D gene: .
clone size: .
J gene: TRBJ1-4
V gene: TRBV4-3

CDR3 DNA: TGTGCCAGCAGTGGACAGTCCTACAATGAGCAGTTCTTC
CDR3 protein: CASSGQSYNEQFF
D gene: .
clone size: .
J gene: TRBJ2-1
V gene: TRBV2

CDR3 DNA: TGTGCCAGCAGCTTCGGAGGGAATGGCTACACCTTC
CDR3 protein: CASSFGGNGYTF
D gene: .
clone size: .
J gene: TRBJ1-2
V gene: TRBV5-6

CDR3 DNA: TGCGCCAGCAGCCTGGACTTTATGAACACTGAAGCTTTCTTT
CDR3 protein: CASSLDFMNTEAFF
D gene: .
clone size: .
J gene: TRBJ1-1
V gene: TRBV4-3

CDR3 DNA: TGTGCCACCAGCAGAGTGTCGAGCGGGGGCCACAATGAGCAGTTCTTC
CDR3 protein: CATSRVSSGGHNEQFF
D gene: TRBD2
clone size: .
J gene: TRBJ2-1
V gene: TRBV15

CDR3 DNA: TGTGCCAGCAGTCGCACCGGGACTAGCGGGTCCACCGGGGAGCTGTTTTTT
CDR3 protein: CASSRTGTSGSTGELFF
D gene: TRBD2
clone size: .
J gene: TRBJ2-2
V gene: TRBV11-2

CDR3 DNA: TGTGCCAGCAGTGACTCACTAGCGGGGGGTGAGCAGTTCTTC
CDR3 protein: CASSDSLAGGEQFF
D gene: TRBD2
clone size: .
J gene: TRBJ2-1
V gene: TRBV6-4

CDR3 DNA: TGTGCCAGCAGTTCGGCAGGGCTAGGCACTGAAGCTTTCTTT
CDR3 protein: CASSSAGLGTEAFF
D gene: .
clone size: .
J gene: TRBJ1-1
V gene: TRBV27

CDR3 DNA: TGCGCCAGCAGCTCTGGAAACGGACGGGGGGTTGAAGCTTTCTTT
CDR3 protein: CASSSGNGRGVEAFF
D gene: .
clone size: .
J gene: TRBJ1-1
V gene: TRBV5-1

CDR3 DNA: TGTGCCAGCTCAGATACAGGGGGAAATGAGCAGTTCTTC
CDR3 protein: CASSDTGGNEQFF
D gene: TRBD1
clone size: .
J gene: TRBJ2-1
V gene: TRBV18

CDR3 DNA: TGTGCCAGCAGTGTTACCTCCTTAGAGTCCCAGCATTTT
CDR3 protein: CASSVTSLESQHF
D gene: .
clone size: .
J gene: TRBJ1-5
V gene: TRBV2